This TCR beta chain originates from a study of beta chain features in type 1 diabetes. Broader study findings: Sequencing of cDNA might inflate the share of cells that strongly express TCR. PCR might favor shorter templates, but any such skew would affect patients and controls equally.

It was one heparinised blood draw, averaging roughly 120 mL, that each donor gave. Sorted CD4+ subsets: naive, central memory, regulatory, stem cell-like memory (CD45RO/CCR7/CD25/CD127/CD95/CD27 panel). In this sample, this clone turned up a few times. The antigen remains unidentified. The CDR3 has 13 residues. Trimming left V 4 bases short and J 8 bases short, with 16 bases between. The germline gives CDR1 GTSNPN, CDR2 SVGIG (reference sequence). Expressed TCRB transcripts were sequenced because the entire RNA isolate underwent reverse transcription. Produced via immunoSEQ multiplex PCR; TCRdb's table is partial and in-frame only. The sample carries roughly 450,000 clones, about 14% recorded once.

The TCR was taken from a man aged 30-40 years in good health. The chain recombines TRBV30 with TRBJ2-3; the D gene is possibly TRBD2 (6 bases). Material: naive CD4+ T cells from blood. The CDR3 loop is CAWNGGGSGTQYF. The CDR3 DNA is TGTGCCTGGAACGGAGGAGGGTCCGGTACGCAGTATTTT.